This TCR beta chain came from a study of T-cell memory formation after mild COVID-19. Regarding the study as a whole: A subset of responding clones appeared in pre-infection memory, suggesting cross-reactive memory joined. Mostly located in CM and EM were contracting CD4+ clones, with contracting CD8+ clones located in EMRA. Whether day 37 second-wave clones are SARS-CoV-2-specific was not confirmed.

With constant-segment primers, 5'RACE yielded cDNA libraries of TCR alpha and TCR beta that carried sample barcodes and UMIs. A single record per CDR3 protein comes from TCRdb applying MiXCR to the 5' RACE reads. The sample records tens of thousands of distinct CDR3 sequences, approximately 15% being singletons. This clonotype was seen a few times. Its antigen is still unknown. The CDR3 is 15 amino acids. Per germline, CDR1 MNHEY and CDR2 SMNVEV (reference sequence). Trimming removed 5 bases from V and 5 bases from J; junction bases left unmatched: 7. The sequenced sample was PBMCs or a T cell subset sorted from them (not recorded which). The TCR sequence derives from an adult woman who had mild COVID-19 (a few samples of this study predate the infection). Cell type and time point are not known. This chain connects TRBV27 to TRBJ2-3; 10 bases are a match to TRBD2. The CDR3 nucleotides are TGTGCCAGCAGTCAGCTAGCGGGGGAACAAGATACGCAGTATTTT. Translated: CASSQLAGEQDTQYF.